Below, one TCR beta chain is given with its context. Its target is unknown. Profiling relied on immunoSEQ multiplex PCR, and the TCRdb table lists in-frame clones only, not all of them. The sample consists of tens of thousands of clones, roughly 86% of them appearing once. The record originates from a study of T cell responses to AZD1222 COVID-19 vaccine. Findings and limits, study-wide: Donor demographics were predominantly white British with a female majority; clonal diversity may be underestimated.

The V end was cut by 4 bases, the J end by 5 bases, with 11 bases between. The V gene's germline CDR1 is SGHTA and CDR2 FQGNSA. The CDR3 runs to 13 residues. This specimen was peripheral blood, taken 28 days after the second AZD1222 dose. This receptor was identified in an adult who received the AZD1222 COVID-19 vaccine. The genes are TRBV7-2 and TRBJ2-5; either TRBD1 or TRBD2 may fit D (5 bases each). In DNA, the CDR3 is TGTGCCAGCAGCTCGCGATGGGGGGAGACCCAGTACTTC. Its protein is CASSSRWGETQYF.